This passage covers 4 T cell receptor beta chains from one sample sequenced in a study of T cell responses to AZD1222 COVID-19 vaccine. The assay was immunoSEQ multiplex PCR, and TCRdb's table has in-frame clones only and misses some. The data show about 200,000 clones, roughly nine tenths seen once. The sample was peripheral blood, taken 28 days after the second AZD1222 dose. Receptor source: an adult who received the AZD1222 COVID-19 vaccine.

The chain combines TRBV30 with TRBJ1-2; weak D call: TRBD1 (6 bases). V lost 4 bases, J lost 4 bases, and 16 bases lay in between. The CDR3 has 14 residues. Germline V gene lookup returns CDR1 GTSNPN and CDR2 SVGIG (reference sequence). The CDR3 is CAWTGQPSGYGYTF. CDR3 DNA: TGTGCCTGGACCGGACAGCCCTCCGGCTATGGCTACACCTTC.

CDR3 sequence reads: CASSLLAGGPHEQYF. As DNA, the CDR3 is TGTGCCAGCAGTCTCCTAGCGGGAGGGCCCCACGAGCAGTACTTC. The chain joins TRBV28 to TRBJ2-7; 12 nucleotides align to TRBD2. The CDR3 spans 15 residues. The junction had 7 bases not matched to a gene; V was cut back by 5 bases and J by 5 bases. CDR1 is MDHEN, CDR2 SYDVKM, per germline.

This chain uses TRBV18 with TRBJ1-5; D is uncertain. This CDR3 has 15 amino acids. V lost 0 bases and J 3 bases, leaving 9 bases between the germline ends. CDR1 is KGHSH and CDR2 is LQKENI in the germline V gene. The CDR3 region is CASSPPGWANQPQHF. The CDR3 coding sequence is TGTGCCAGCTCACCACCAGGGTGGGCCAATCAGCCCCAGCATTTT.

The chain recombines TRBV6-5 with TRBJ1-2, with a possible D match to TRBD1 (6 bases). This CDR3 spans 14 amino acids. V shed 6 bases and J shed 2 bases, with 13 bases lying between them. CDR1 MNHEY and CDR2 SVGAGI come from the germline V gene. CDR3 protein: CASSRITGNYGYTF. CDR3 DNA: TGTGCCAGCAGCCGAATCACAGGGAACTATGGCTACACCTTC.